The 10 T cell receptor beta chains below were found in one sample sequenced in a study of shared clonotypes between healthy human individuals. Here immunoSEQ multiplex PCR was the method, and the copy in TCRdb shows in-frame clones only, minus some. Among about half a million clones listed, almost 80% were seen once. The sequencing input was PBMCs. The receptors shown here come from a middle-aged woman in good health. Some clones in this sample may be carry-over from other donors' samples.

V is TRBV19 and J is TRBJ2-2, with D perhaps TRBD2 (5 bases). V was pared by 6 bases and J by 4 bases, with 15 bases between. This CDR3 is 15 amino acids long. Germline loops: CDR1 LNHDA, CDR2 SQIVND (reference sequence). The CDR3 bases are TGTGCCAGTAGCCTATACCCGGGGAGCACCGGGGAGCTGTTTTTT. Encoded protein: CASSLYPGSTGELFF.

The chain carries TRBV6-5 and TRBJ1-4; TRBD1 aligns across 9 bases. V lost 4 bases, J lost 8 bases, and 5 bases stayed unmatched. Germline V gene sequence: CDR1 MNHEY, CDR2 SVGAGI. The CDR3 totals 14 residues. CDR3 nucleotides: TGTGCCAGCAGTTGGACAGGGGTTGGGGAAAAACTGTTTTTT. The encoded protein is CASSWTGVGEKLFF.

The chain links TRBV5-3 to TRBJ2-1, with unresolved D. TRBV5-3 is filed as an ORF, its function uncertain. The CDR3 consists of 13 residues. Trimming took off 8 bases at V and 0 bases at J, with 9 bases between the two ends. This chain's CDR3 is CASRLDSYNEQFF. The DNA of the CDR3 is TGTGCCAGCAGGCTAGACTCCTACAATGAGCAGTTCTTC.

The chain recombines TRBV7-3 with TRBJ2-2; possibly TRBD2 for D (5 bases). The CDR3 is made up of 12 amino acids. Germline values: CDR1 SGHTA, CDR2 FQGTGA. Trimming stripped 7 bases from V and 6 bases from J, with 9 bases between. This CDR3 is CASNLDSGELFF. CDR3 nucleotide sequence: TGTGCCAGCAACTTGGACTCCGGGGAGCTGTTTTTT.

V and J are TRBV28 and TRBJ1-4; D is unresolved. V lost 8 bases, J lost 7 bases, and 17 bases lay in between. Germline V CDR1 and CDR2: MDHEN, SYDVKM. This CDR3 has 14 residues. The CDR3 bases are TGTGCCAGCGGTCTGTCGGCAGGCTCTGAAAAACTGTTTTTT. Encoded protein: CASGLSAGSEKLFF.

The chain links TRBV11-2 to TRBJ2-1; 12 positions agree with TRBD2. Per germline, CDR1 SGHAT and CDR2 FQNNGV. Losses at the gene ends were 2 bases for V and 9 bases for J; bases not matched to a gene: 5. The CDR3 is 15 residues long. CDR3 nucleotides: TGTGCCAGCAGCTTATACCTAGCGGGAGGGATTGAGCAGTTCTTC. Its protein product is CASSLYLAGGIEQFF.

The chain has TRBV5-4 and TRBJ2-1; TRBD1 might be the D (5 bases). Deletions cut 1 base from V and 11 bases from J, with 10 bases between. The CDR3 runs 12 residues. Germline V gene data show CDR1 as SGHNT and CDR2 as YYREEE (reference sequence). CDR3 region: CASSLSTVQQFF. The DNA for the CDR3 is TGTGCCAGCAGCTTGTCGACAGTTCAGCAGTTCTTC.

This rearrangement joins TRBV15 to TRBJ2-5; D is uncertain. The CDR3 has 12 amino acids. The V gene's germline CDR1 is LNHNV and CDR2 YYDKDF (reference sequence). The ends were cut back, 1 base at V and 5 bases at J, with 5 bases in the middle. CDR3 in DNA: TGTGCCACCAGCAGAGGCGTGGAGACCCAGTACTTC. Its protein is CATSRGVETQYF.

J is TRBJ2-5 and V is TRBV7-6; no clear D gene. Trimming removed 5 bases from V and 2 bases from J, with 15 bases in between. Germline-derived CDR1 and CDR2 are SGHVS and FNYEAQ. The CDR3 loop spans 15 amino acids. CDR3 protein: CASSPSSGQQETQYF. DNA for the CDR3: TGTGCCAGCAGCCCCTCTTCGGGCCAACAAGAGACCCAGTACTTC.

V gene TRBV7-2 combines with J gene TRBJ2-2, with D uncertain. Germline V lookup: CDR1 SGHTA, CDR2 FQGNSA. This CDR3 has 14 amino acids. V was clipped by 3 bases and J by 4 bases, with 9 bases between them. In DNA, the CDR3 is TGTGCCAGCAGCTTGGTTAGGAGCACCGGGGAGCTGTTTTTT. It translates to CASSLVRSTGELFF.